One T cell receptor (beta chain) is described in this entry. For the second PCR, which ran for about 6 to 12 cycles, a sample-barcoded 5' primer and a J-beta primer mix were used. One entry per CDR3 protein results from TCRdb running MiXCR on the 5' RACE reads. This sample has about 1 million distinct CDR3 sequences; approximately 25% occur once, and the top ten carry 0.65% to 0.95%. V lost 6 bases and J lost 0; bases outside the gene matches: 6. In germline, CDR1 is SEHNR, CDR2 FQNEAQ (reference sequence). The CDR3 totals 15 residues. The sample comes from a study of blood T cells in healthy people across ages. Study background: In model experiments, template switching was able to capture about one barcoded beta molecule for every two T cells that were present.

The same data also contributed to another study, on T cells of mothers and their children.

The receptor was derived from a girl aged 2 to 9 in good health. The J gene is TRBJ1-2, the V gene TRBV7-9; 8 bases map to TRBD1. Sample: blood. The CDR3 reads CASRLGQEANYGYTF. The CDR3 nucleotides are TGTGCCAGCAGACTGGGACAGGAAGCTAACTATGGCTACACCTTC.